The 8 T cell receptor beta chains below all came from one sample that was sequenced in a study of patients and donors after allogeneic stem cell transplantation. TCRdb called the RT-PCR reads again in MiXCR, with one record for every CDR3 protein. The sample lists 920,000 or so distinct CDR3 sequences, roughly 18% occurring once. The sample was blood, either unsorted or a sorted T cell fraction (not recorded which). These receptor sequences come from a human donor who was either an allogeneic HSCT recipient or a stem cell or donor lymphocyte infusion donor (not recorded which). It is not recorded whose cells these are; they may come from a transplant donor.

The chain employs TRBV5-1 and TRBJ2-2, with 8 bases lining up with TRBD2. This CDR3 is built from 18 residues. The germline V gene encodes CDR1 SGHRS and CDR2 YFSETQ. With V trimmed by 1 base and J by 0 bases, 8 bases remained unmatched. The CDR3 is CASSLFPSGLANTGELFF. The DNA for the CDR3 is TGCGCCAGCAGCTTGTTTCCCTCGGGACTAGCGAACACCGGGGAGCTGTTTTTT.

This clonotype was observed at least ten times. V and J are TRBV12-3 or TRBV12-4 and TRBJ2-1; 7 bases are a match to TRBD2. Trimming cost V 2 bases and J 4 bases; bases outside gene matches: 8. The CDR3 loop spans 16 amino acids. The CDR3: CASSLLRWGGYNEQFF. In DNA, the CDR3 is TGTGCCAGCAGTTTATTGAGGTGGGGGGGTTACAATGAGCAGTTCTTC.

This clonotype was seen a handful of times. This chain joins TRBV12-3 or TRBV12-4 and TRBJ1-2; D not resolved. This CDR3 is built from 14 residues. The V gene lost 7 bases and the J gene lost 3 bases, with 15 bases spanning the gap. DNA of the CDR3: TGTGCCAGCATGTCTATAGGAAGGTACTATGGCTACACCTTC. It specifies CASMSIGRYYGYTF.

The gene calls are TRBV4-3 and TRBJ1-1, with D hard to call. There are 13 residues in the CDR3. Germline values: CDR1 LGHNA, CDR2 YSLEER. Trimming pared 4 bases from V and 5 bases from J, leaving 11 bases between. The DNA for the CDR3 is TGCGCCAGCAGCCGATGGAGCGGGACTGAAGCTTTCTTT. Its translation is CASSRWSGTEAFF.

This clonotype was detected a few times. The chain is built from TRBV6-2 or TRBV6-3 and TRBJ1-2; 7 bases map to TRBD1. The CDR3 extends over 14 amino acids. Germline lookup yields CDR1 MNHEY and CDR2 SVGEGT. Losses at the gene ends were 6 bases for V and 3 bases for J; bases not matched to a gene: 7. The CDR3 DNA reads TGTGCCAGCAGGCCAGGACAGGCGCACTATGGCTACACCTTC. Protein sequence: CASRPGQAHYGYTF.

This clonotype came up a few times. The chain combines TRBV11-2 with TRBJ2-1; D possibly matches TRBD1 or TRBD2 (5 bases each). CDR3 length: 18 amino acids. V lost 0 bases, J lost 6 bases, and 21 bases lay in between. CDR1 is SGHAT and CDR2 is FQNNGV in the germline V gene. CDR3 residues: CASSLDHGTTPWGNEQFF. CDR3 coding DNA: TGTGCCAGCAGCTTAGACCACGGGACCACTCCCTGGGGCAATGAGCAGTTCTTC.

This clonotype was observed many times. A junction boundary mismatches the germline segment, possibly from a read error. The V gene is TRBV12-3 or TRBV12-4, the J gene TRBJ1-2; D not certain. The CDR3 is made up of 12 amino acids. This CDR3 is CASSFLSVGSIF. CDR3 bases: TGTGCCAGCAGTTTTCTATCAGTCGGCTCGATCTTC.

This clonotype was found a few times. This chain joins TRBV27 and TRBJ2-1; TRBD1 or TRBD2 may be the D gene (5 bases each). In germline, CDR1 is MNHEY, CDR2 SMNVEV (reference sequence). The CDR3 totals 14 residues. The V end was cut by 5 bases, the J end by 5 bases, with 13 bases between. The CDR3 here is CASSPLPGHNEQFF. CDR3 DNA: TGTGCCAGCAGTCCACTCCCGGGGCACAATGAGCAGTTCTTC.